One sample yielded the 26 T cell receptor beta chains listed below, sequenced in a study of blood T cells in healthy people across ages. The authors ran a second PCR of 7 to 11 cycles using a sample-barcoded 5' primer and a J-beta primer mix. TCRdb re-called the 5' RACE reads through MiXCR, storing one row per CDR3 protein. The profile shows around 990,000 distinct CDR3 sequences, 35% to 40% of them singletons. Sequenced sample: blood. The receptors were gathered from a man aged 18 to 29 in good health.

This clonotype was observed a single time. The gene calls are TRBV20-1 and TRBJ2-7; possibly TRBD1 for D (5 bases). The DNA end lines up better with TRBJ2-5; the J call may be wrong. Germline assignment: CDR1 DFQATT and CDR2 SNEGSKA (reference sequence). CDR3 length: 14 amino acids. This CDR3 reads CSVKPQGNVETQYF. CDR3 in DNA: TGCAGTGTAAAACCCCAGGGCAATGTGGAGACCCAGTACTTC.

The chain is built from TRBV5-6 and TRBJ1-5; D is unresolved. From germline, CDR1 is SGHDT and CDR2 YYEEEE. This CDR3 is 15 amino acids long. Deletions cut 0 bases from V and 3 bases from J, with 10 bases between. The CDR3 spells CASSLGIGINQPQHF. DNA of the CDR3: TGTGCCAGCAGCTTGGGGATAGGCATCAATCAGCCCCAGCATTTT.

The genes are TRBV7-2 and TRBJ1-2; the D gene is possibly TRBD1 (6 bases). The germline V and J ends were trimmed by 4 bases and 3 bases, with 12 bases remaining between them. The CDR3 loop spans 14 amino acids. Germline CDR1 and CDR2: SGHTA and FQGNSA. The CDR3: CASSSKGHDYGYTF. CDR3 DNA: TGTGCCAGCAGCTCAAAGGGACATGACTATGGCTACACCTTC.

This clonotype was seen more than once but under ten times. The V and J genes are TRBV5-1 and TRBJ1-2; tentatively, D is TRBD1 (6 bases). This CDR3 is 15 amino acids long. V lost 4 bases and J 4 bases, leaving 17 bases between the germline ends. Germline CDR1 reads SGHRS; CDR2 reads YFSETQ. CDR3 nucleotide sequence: TGCGCCAGCAGCACGGGACACCCGAGTACCTATGGCTACACCTTC. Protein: CASSTGHPSTYGYTF.

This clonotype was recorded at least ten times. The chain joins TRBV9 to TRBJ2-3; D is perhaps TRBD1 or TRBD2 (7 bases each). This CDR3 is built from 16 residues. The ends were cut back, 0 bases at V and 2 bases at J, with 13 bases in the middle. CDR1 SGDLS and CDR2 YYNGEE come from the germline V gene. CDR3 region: CASSVGGGQYTDTQYF. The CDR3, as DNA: TGTGCCAGCAGCGTAGGCGGGGGACAGTACACAGATACGCAGTATTTT.

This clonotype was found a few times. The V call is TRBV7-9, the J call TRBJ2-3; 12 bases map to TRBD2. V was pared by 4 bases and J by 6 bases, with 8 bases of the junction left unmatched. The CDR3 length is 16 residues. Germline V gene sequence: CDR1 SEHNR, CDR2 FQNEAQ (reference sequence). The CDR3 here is CASSSGLAGLLDTQYF. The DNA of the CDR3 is TGTGCCAGCAGCTCTGGACTAGCGGGGCTCTTGGATACGCAGTATTTT.

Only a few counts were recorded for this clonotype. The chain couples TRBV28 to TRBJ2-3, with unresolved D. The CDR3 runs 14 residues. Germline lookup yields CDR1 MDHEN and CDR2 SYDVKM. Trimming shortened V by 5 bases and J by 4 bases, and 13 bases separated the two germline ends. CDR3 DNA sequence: TGTGCCAGCAGTCCGTCCCGCCGGGCAGATACGCAGTATTTT. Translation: CASSPSRRADTQYF.

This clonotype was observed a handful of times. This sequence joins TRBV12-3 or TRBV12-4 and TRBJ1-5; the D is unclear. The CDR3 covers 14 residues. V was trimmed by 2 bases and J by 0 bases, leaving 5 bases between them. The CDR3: CASSLSLSNQPQHF. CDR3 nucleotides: TGTGCCAGCAGTTTATCCCTTAGCAATCAGCCCCAGCATTTT.

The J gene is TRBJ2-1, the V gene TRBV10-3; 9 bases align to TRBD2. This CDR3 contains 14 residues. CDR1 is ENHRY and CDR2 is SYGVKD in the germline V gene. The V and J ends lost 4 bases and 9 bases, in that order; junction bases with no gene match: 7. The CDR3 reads CAISASGEGCEQFF. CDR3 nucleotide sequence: TGTGCCATCAGTGCTAGCGGGGAAGGCTGTGAGCAGTTCTTC.

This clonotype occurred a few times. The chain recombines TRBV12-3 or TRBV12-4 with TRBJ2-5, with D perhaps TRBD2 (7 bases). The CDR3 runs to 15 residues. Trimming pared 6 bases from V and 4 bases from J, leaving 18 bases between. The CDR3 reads CASSRGGELTETQYF. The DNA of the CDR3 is TGTGCCAGCAGCAGGGGAGGGGAACTTACAGAGACCCAGTACTTC.

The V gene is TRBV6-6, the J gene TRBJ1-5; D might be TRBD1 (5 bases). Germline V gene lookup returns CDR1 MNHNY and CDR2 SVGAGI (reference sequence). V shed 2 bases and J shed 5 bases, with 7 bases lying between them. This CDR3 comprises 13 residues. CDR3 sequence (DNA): TGTGCCAGCAGTTACCAGGGCCATCAGCCCCAGCATTTT. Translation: CASSYQGHQPQHF.

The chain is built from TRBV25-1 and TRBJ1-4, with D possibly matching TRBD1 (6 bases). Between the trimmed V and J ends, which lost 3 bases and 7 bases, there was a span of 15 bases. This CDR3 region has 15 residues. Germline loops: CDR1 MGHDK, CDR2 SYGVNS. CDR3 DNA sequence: TGTGCCAGCAGTGAGGGGGGCAGGGTTGGTGAAAAACTGTTTTTT. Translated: CASSEGGRVGEKLFF.

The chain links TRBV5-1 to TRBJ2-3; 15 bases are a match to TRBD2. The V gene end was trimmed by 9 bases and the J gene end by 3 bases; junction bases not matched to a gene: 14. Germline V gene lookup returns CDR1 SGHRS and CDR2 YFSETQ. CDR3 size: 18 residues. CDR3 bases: TGCGCCACTCGGACTAGCGGGGGGGCCGGAGCGTGGACAGATACGCAGTATTTT. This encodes CATRTSGGAGAWTDTQYF.

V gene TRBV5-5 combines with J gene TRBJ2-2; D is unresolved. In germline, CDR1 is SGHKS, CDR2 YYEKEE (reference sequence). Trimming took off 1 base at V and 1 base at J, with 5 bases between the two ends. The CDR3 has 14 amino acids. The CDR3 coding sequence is TGTGCCAGCAGCTTGCAACAGAACACCGGGGAGCTGTTTTTT. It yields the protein CASSLQQNTGELFF. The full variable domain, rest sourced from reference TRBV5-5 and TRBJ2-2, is DAGVTQSPTHLIKTRGQQVTLRCSPISGHKSVSWYQQVLGQGPQFIFQYYEKEERGRGNFPDRFSARQFPNYSSELNVNALLLGDSALYLCASSLQQNTGELFFGEGSRLTVL.

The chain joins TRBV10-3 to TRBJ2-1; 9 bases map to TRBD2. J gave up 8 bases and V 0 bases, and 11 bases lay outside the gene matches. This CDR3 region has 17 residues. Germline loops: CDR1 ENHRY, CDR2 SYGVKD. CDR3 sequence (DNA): TGTGCCATCAGTGAGTCGAAGATGGGACTAGCAGGGGATGAGCAGTTCTTC. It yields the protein CAISESKMGLAGDEQFF.

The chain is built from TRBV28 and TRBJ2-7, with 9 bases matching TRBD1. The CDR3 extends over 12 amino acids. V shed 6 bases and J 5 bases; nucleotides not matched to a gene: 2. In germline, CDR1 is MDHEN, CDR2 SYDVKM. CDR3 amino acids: CASSTGGHEQYF. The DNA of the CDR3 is TGTGCCAGCAGCACAGGGGGCCACGAGCAGTACTTC. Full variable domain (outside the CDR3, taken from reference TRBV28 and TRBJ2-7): DVKVTQSSRYLVKRTGEKVFLECVQDMDHENMFWYRQDPGLGLRLIYFSYDVKMKEKGDIPEGYSVSREKKERFSLILESASTNQTSMYLCASSTGGHEQYFGPGTRLTVT.

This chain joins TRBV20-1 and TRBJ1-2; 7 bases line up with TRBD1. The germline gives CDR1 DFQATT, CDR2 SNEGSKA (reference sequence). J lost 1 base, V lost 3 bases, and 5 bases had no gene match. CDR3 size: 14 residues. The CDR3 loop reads CSASQTGVNYGYTF. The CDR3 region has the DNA TGCAGTGCTAGCCAAACAGGGGTTAACTATGGCTACACCTTC.

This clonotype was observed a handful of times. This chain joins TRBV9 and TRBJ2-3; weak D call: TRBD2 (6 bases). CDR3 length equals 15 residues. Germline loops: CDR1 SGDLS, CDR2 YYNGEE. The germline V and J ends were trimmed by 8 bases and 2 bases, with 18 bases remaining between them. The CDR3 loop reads CASTVGGRDTDTQYF. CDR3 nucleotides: TGTGCCAGTACCGTCGGGGGTAGAGACACAGATACGCAGTATTTT. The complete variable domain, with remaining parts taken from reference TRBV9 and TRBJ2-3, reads DSGVTQTPKHLITATGQRVTLRCSPRSGDLSVYWYQQSLDQGLQFLIQYYNGEERAKGNILERFSAQQFPDLHSELNLSSLELGDSALYFCASTVGGRDTDTQYFGPGTRLTVL.

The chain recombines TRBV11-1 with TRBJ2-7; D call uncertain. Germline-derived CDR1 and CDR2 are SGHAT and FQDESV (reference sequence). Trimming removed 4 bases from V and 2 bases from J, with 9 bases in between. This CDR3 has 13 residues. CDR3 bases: TGTGCCAGCAGCTACGACATGACCTACGAGCAGTACTTC. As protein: CASSYDMTYEQYF.

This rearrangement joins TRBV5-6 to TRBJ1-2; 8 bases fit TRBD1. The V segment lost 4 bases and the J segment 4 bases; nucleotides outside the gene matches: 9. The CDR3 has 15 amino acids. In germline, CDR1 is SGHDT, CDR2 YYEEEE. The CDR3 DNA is TGTGCCAGCAGCGGACAGGGCGGATCCCTCTATGGCTACACCTTC. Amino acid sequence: CASSGQGGSLYGYTF.

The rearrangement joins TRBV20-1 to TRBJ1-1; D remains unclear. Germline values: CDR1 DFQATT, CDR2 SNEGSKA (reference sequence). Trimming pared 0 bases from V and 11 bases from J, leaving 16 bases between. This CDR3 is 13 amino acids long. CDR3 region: CSARDIQAKGAFF. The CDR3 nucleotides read TGCAGTGCTAGAGATATCCAGGCAAAAGGGGCTTTCTTT.

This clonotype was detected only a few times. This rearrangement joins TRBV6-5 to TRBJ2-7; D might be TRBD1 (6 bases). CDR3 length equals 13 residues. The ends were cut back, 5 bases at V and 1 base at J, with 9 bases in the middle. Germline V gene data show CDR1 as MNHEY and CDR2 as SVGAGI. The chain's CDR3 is CASSRDTSYEQYF. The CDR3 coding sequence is TGTGCCAGCAGTCGGGACACTTCCTACGAGCAGTACTTC.

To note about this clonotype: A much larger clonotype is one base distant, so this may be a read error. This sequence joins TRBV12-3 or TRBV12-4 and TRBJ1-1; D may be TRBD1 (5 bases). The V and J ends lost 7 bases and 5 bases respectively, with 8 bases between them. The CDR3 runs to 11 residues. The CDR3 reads CASIEGTEAFF. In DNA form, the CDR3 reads TGTGCCAGCATTGAGGGGACTGAAGCTTTCTTT.

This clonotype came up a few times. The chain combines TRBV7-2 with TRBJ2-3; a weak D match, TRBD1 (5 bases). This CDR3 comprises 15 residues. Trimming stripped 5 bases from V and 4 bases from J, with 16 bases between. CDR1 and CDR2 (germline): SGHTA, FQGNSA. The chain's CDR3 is CASSLQVRTSDTQYF. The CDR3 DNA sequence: TGTGCCAGCAGCCTACAGGTCCGGACCTCAGATACGCAGTATTTT.

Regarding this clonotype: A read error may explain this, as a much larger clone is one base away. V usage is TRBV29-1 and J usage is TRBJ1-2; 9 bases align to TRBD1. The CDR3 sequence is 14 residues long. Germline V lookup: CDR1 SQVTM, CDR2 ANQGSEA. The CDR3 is CGVETGGRDNGYTF. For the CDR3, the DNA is TGCGGCGTTGAAACAGGGGGCAGAGATAATGGCTACACCTTC.

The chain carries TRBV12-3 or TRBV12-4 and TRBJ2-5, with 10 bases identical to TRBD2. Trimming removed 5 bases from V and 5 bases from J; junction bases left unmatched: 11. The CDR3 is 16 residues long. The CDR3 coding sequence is TGTGCCAGCAGTCTTTCCGAACTAGCGGGGAGTGAGACCCAGTACTTC. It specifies CASSLSELAGSETQYF.